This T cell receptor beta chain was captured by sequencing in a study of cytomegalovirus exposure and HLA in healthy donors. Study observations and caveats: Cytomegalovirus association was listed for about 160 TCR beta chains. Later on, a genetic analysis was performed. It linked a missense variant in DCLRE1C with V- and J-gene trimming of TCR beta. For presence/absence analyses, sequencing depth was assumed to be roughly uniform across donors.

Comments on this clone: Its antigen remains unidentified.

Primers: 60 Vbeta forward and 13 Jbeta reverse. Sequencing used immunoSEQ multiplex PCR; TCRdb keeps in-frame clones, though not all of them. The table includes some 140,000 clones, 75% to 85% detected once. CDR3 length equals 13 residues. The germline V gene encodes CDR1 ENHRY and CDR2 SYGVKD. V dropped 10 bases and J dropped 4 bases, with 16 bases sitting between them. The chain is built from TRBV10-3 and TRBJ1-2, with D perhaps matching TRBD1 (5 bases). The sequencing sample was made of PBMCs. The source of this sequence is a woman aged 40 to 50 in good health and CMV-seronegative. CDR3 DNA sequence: TGTGCCAGCTCGGGGGAATTCACCTATGGCTACACCTTC. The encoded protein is CASSGEFTYGYTF.